These 14 T cell receptor beta chains were all obtained from the same sample, sequenced in a study of blood T cell repertoires in COVID-19. Profiled with immunoSEQ multiplex PCR; TCRdb holds only in-frame clones, not every one. The repertoire consists of around 290,000 clones, with around 88% occurring once and the leading ten covering roughly 4.8%. Sequenced material: peripheral blood. These receptors were collected from a man aged 40-49 years with acute or convalescent COVID-19.

V usage is TRBV7-2 and J usage is TRBJ1-1; weak D call: TRBD1 (5 bases). This CDR3 is 13 amino acids long. Between the trimmed V and J ends, which lost 5 bases and 5 bases, there was a span of 12 bases. Germline V CDR1 and CDR2: SGHTA, FQGNSA. The CDR3 DNA follows: TGTGCCAGCAGCGGCAGGGTTGGAACTGAAGCTTTCTTT. It codes for CASSGRVGTEAFF.

This clone was counted only a few times. This rearrangement joins TRBV15 to TRBJ1-1; 7 nucleotides align to TRBD1. This CDR3 contains 17 residues. The J segment lost 1 base and the V segment lost 0 bases, leaving 8 bases of the junction unmatched. CDR1 is LNHNV, CDR2 YYDKDF, per germline (reference sequence). This CDR3 is CATSRDARTGQNTEAFF. The CDR3 DNA reads as TGTGCCACCAGCAGAGATGCCCGGACAGGCCAGAACACTGAAGCTTTCTTT.

Here the CDR3 reads CATTPRVGTEAFF. The CDR3 DNA is TGTGCCACCACCCCCAGGGTGGGCACTGAAGCTTTCTTT. The chain employs TRBV3-1 (or the pseudogene TRBV3-2) and TRBJ1-1; D possibly corresponds to TRBD1 (5 bases). The CDR3 sequence is 13 residues long. The V gene's germline CDR1 is LGHDT and CDR2 YNNKEL (reference sequence). Between the trimmed V and J ends, which lost 10 bases and 4 bases, there was a span of 16 bases.

The genes are TRBV3-1 (or the pseudogene TRBV3-2) and TRBJ1-1, with 7 nucleotides matching TRBD1. Germline loops: CDR1 LGHDT, CDR2 YNNKEL (reference sequence). V trimming: 2 bases; J trimming: 3 bases; junction bases outside the gene matches: 6. The CDR3 loop spans 15 amino acids. The CDR3 loop is CASSQLSGGHTEAFF. The CDR3 coding sequence is TGTGCCAGCAGCCAATTATCAGGGGGACACACTGAAGCTTTCTTT.

This clone is a singleton in its sample. Its ends do not fully match the called genes, so a read error is possible. The chain employs TRBV6-2 or TRBV6-3 and TRBJ2-1, with 8 nucleotides matching TRBD1. This CDR3 comprises 12 residues. Germline V gene data show CDR1 as MNHEY and CDR2 as SVGEGT. In DNA form, the CDR3 reads TGTGCCAGCAGTTACCGGACAGGGCTGGTAATCTTC. Protein: CASSYRTGLVIF.

This clone came up a few times. The chain joins TRBV5-1 to TRBJ2-1, with a possible D match to TRBD2 (6 bases). V was shortened by 1 base and J by 5 bases, with 19 bases between the two germline ends. From germline, CDR1 is SGHRS and CDR2 YFSETQ. This CDR3 has 17 residues. The CDR3 bases are TGCGCCAGCAGCTTGAACCGCCGGGGGATACGGGACAATGAGCAGTTCTTC. It yields the protein CASSLNRRGIRDNEQFF.

The chain couples TRBV5-1 to TRBJ1-2; 8 bases match TRBD1. V was pared by 2 bases and J by 7 bases, with 13 bases of the junction left unmatched. The length of the CDR3 is 16 residues. The germline V gene encodes CDR1 SGHRS and CDR2 YFSETQ. As DNA, the CDR3 is TGCGCCAGCAGCTTAAATCCCCGACAGGGGCTAAGTGGCTACACCTTC. Protein sequence: CASSLNPRQGLSGYTF. The entire variable domain, with the rest obtained from reference TRBV5-1 and TRBJ1-2, is as follows: KAGVTQTPRYLIKTRGQQVTLSCSPISGHRSVSWYQQTPGQGLQFLFEYFSETQRNKGNFPGRFSGRQFSNSRSEMNVSTLELGDSALYLCASSLNPRQGLSGYTFGSGTRLTVV.

The rearrangement uses TRBV30 and TRBJ1-1, with TRBD1 as a possible D gene (6 bases). The CDR3 spans 14 residues. V was trimmed by 6 bases and J by 0 bases, leaving 14 bases between them. From germline, CDR1 is GTSNPN and CDR2 SVGIG (reference sequence). In nucleotides, the CDR3 is TGTGCCTGCGGGGTGGGGGCCCTGAACACTGAAGCTTTCTTT. Protein sequence: CACGVGALNTEAFF. The full variable domain, completed using reference TRBV30 and TRBJ1-1, is SQTIHQWPATLVQPVGSPLSLECTVEGTSNPNLYWYRQAAGRGLQLLFYSVGIGQISSEVPQNLSASRPQDRQFILSSKKLLLSDSGFYLCACGVGALNTEAFFGQGTRLTVV.

This rearrangement joins TRBV19 to TRBJ1-2; 8 nucleotides match TRBD1. This CDR3 is built from 16 residues. The V gene end was trimmed by 5 bases and the J gene end by 2 bases; junction bases not matched to a gene: 10. Germline assignment: CDR1 LNHDA and CDR2 SQIVND (reference sequence). The CDR3 reads CASSSPRTGRNYGYTF. The DNA for the CDR3 is TGTGCCAGTAGTTCCCCCCGGACAGGGAGGAACTATGGCTACACCTTC.

The chain links TRBV24-1 to TRBJ2-2; 10 bases fit TRBD2. The germline CDR1 and CDR2 sequences are KGHDR and SFDVKD. This CDR3 is built from 17 residues. V was clipped by 5 bases and J by 5 bases; unmatched bases: 10. The CDR3 here is CATSVVSGGLVTGELFF. The CDR3 region has the DNA TGTGCCACCAGTGTCGTTAGCGGGGGGTTGGTAACCGGGGAGCTGTTTTTT.

The chain combines TRBV6-5 with TRBJ1-4, with TRBD1 as a possible D gene (5 bases). CDR1 is MNHEY, CDR2 SVGAGI, per germline. The germline V and J ends were trimmed by 6 bases and 5 bases, with 16 bases remaining between them. The CDR3 has 15 residues. The CDR3 is CASSPGAGGNEKLFF. The CDR3 DNA reads TGTGCCAGCAGCCCCGGAGCCGGGGGGAATGAAAAACTGTTTTTT.

The genes are TRBV6-5 and TRBJ1-3; no definite D call. Germline CDR1 MNHEY, CDR2 SVGAGI. The CDR3 extends over 13 amino acids. Trimming pared 8 bases from V and 0 bases from J, leaving 8 bases between. DNA of the CDR3: TGTGCCAGCCGGGATATCTCTGGAAACACCATATATTTT. As protein: CASRDISGNTIYF.

CDR3 loop: CASSLVLAGSSYEQYF. CDR3 DNA: TGTGCCAGCAGCTTAGTCCTAGCGGGGAGCTCCTACGAGCAGTACTTC. The V gene is TRBV7-8, the J gene TRBJ2-7; 9 bases line up with TRBD2. J lost 0 bases, V lost 1 base, and 4 bases had no gene match. CDR3 length: 16 amino acids. CDR1 SGHVS and CDR2 FQNEAQ come from the germline V gene.

The J gene is TRBJ2-3, the V gene TRBV6-1; TRBD2 matches 14 bases. Germline V gene lookup returns CDR1 MNHNS and CDR2 SASEGT. The CDR3 contains 16 residues. The V and J ends lost 2 bases and 5 bases, in that order; junction bases with no gene match: 3. CDR3 region: CASSERTSGGQDTQYF. The CDR3 DNA follows: TGTGCCAGCAGTGAAAGGACTAGCGGGGGGCAAGATACGCAGTATTTT.